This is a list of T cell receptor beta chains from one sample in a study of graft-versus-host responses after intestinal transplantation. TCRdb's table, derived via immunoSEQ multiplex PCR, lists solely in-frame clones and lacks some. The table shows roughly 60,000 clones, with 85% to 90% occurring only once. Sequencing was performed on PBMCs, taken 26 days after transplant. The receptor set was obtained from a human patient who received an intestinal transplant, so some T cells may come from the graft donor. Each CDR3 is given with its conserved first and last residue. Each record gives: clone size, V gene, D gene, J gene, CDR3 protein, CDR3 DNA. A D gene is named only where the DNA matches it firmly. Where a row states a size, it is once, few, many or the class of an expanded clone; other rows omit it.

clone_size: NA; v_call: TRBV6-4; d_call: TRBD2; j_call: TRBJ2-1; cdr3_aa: CASRSERDVVLHYNEQFF; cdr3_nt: TGTGCCAGCCGGTCGGAGCGGGATGTTGTGCTGCACTACAATGAGCAGTTCTTC
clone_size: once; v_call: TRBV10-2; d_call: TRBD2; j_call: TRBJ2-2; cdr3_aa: CASKRGGGTGELFF; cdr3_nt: TGCGCCAGCAAGCGGGGGGGCGGCACCGGGGAGCTGTTTTTT
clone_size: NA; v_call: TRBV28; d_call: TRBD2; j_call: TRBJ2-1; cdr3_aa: CASRLLAGAGYNEQFF; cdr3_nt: TGTGCCAGCAGGTTACTAGCGGGGGCGGGATACAATGAGCAGTTCTTC
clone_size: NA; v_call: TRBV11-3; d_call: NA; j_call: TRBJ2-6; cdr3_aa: CASSSPTGSGSGANVLTF; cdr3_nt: TGTGCCAGCAGCTCACCGACAGGTAGTGGATCTGGGGCCAACGTCCTGACTTTC
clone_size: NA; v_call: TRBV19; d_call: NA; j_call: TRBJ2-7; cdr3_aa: CASSVSGTMHYEQYF; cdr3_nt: TGTGCCAGTAGCGTTTCCGGGACAATGCACTACGAGCAGTACTTC
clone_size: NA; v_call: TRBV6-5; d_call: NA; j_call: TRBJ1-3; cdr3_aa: CASSGVAFGNTIYF; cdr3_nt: TGTGCCAGCTCGGGTGTCGCCTTTGGAAACACCATATATTTT
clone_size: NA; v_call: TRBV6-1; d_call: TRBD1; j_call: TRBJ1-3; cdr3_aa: CASSEAGQGADTIYF; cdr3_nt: TGTGCCAGCAGTGAAGCGGGACAGGGAGCTGACACCATATATTTT
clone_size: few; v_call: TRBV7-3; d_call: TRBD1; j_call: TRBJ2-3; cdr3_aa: CASSLLGQGADTQYF; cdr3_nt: TGTGCCAGCAGCTTATTGGGACAGGGGGCAGATACGCAGTATTTT
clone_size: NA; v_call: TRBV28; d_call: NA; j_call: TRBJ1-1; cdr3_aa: CASSLGSGERNTEAFF; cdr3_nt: TGTGCCAGCAGTTTGGGGTCAGGGGAGCGGAACACTGAAGCTTTCTTT
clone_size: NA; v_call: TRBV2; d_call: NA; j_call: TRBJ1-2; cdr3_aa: CASSDVTGAYGYTF; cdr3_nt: TGTGCCAGCAGTGACGTGACAGGTGCCTATGGCTACACCTTC
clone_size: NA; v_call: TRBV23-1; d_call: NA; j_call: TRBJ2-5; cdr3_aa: CASSQKTLSGAWETQYF; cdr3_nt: TGCGCCAGCAGTCAAAAAACCCTATCAGGGGCCTGGGAGACCCAGTACTTC
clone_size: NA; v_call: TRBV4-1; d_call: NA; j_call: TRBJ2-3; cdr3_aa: CASSQEGLAITDTQYF; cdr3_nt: TGCGCCAGCAGCCAAGAGGGCCTCGCGATAACAGATACGCAGTATTTT
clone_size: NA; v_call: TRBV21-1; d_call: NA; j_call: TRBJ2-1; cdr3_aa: CASSPLGQGNNEQFF; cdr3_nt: TGTGCCAGCAGTCCCCTGGGACAGGGTAACAATGAGCAGTTCTTC
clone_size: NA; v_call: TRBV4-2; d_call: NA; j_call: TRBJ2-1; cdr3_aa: CASSQELPAYNEQFF; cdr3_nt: TGTGCCAGCAGCCAAGAACTACCCGCCTACAATGAGCAGTTCTTC
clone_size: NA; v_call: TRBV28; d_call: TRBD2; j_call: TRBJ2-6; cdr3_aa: CASSWEGNVLTF; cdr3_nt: TGTGCCAGCAGTTGGGAGGGCAACGTCCTGACTTTC
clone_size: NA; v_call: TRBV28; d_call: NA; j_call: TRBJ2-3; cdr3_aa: CASSLNRVGLGATDTQYF; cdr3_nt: TGTGCCAGCAGTTTGAACAGGGTCGGGCTGGGTGCCACAGATACGCAGTATTTT
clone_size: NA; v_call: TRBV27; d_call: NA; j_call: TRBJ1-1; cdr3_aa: CASSPWGGGNTEAFF; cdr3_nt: TGTGCCAGCAGTCCCTGGGGGGGAGGGAACACTGAAGCTTTCTTT
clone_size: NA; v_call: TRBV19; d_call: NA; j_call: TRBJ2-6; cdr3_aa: CASSRQAGANVLTF; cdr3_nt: TGTGCCAGTAGTAGGCAGGCTGGGGCCAACGTCCTGACTTTC
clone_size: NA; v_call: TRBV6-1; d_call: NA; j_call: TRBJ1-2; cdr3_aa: CASSAHPGHNYGYTF; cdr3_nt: TGTGCCAGCAGTGCGCATCCGGGACATAACTATGGCTACACCTTC
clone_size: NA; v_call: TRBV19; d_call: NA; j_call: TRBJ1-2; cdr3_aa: CASGYHQGFYGYTF; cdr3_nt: TGTGCCAGCGGGTACCACCAGGGCTTCTATGGCTACACCTTC
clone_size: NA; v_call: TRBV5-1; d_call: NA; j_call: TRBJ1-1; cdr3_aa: CASSLAAGGTEAFF; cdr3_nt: TGCGCCAGCAGCTTGGCCGCGGGAGGAACTGAAGCTTTCTTT
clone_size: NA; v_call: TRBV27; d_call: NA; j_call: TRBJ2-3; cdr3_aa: CASSTGQPSTDTQYF; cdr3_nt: TGTGCCAGCAGTACCGGACAGCCTAGCACAGATACGCAGTATTTT
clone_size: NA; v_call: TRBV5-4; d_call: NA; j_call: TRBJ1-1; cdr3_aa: CASSSGGTEAFF; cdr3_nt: TGTGCCAGCAGCTCCGGGGGCACTGAAGCTTTCTTT
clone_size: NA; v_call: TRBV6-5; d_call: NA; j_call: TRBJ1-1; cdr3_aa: CTSSLEVRGSEAFF; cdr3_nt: TGTACCAGCAGTTTAGAGGTAAGAGGGAGTGAAGCTTTCTTT
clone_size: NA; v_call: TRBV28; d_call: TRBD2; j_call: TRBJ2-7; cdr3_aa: CASRDLFGTSGSINEQYF; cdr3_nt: TGTGCCAGCAGGGATTTATTCGGGACTAGCGGGAGTATCAACGAGCAGTACTTC
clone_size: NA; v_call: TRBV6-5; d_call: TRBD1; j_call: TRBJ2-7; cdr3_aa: CASSVWDRGYEQYF; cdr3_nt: TGTGCCAGCAGCGTATGGGACAGGGGGTACGAGCAGTACTTC
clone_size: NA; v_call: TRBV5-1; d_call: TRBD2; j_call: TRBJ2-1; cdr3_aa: CASSLGLAETEQFF; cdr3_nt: TGCGCCAGCAGCTTGGGACTAGCGGAGACTGAGCAGTTCTTC
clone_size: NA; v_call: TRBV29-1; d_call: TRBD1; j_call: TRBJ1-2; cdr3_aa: CSVDRGVDGYTF; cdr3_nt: TGCAGCGTTGACAGGGGGGTAGATGGCTACACCTTC
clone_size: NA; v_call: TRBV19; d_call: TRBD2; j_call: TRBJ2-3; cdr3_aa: CATSTSGRSDTQYF; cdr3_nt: TGTGCCACTAGTACTAGCGGGAGGTCAGATACGCAGTATTTT
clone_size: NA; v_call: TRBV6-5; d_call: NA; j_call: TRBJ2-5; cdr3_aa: CASSGIPQEIQYF; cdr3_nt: TGTGCCAGCTCAGGGATCCCCCAAGAGATCCAGTACTTC
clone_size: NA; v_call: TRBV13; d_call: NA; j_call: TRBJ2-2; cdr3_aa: CASSSLTGELFF; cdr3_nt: TGTGCCAGCAGTAGCCTAACCGGGGAGCTGTTTTTT
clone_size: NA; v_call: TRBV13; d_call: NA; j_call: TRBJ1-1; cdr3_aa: CASNHRGNTEAFF; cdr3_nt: TGTGCCAGCAACCATCGGGGGAACACTGAAGCTTTCTTT
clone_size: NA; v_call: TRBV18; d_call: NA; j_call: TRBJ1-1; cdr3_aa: CASSLDRNTEAFF; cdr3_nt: TGTGCCAGCTCACTGGACAGGAACACTGAAGCTTTCTTT
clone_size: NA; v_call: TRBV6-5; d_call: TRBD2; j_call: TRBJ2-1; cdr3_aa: CASSVIAGEANEQFF; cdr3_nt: TGTGCCAGCAGTGTTATAGCGGGAGAAGCTAATGAGCAGTTCTTC
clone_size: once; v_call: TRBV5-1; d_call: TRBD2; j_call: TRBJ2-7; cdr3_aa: CASSSGTSGREQYF; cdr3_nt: TGCGCCAGCAGCTCAGGGACTAGCGGGAGAGAGCAGTACTTC
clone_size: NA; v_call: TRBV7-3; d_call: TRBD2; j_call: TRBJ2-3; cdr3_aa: CASSPSGGVDTQYF; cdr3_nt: TGTGCCAGCAGCCCCTCTGGGGGGGTAGATACGCAGTATTTT